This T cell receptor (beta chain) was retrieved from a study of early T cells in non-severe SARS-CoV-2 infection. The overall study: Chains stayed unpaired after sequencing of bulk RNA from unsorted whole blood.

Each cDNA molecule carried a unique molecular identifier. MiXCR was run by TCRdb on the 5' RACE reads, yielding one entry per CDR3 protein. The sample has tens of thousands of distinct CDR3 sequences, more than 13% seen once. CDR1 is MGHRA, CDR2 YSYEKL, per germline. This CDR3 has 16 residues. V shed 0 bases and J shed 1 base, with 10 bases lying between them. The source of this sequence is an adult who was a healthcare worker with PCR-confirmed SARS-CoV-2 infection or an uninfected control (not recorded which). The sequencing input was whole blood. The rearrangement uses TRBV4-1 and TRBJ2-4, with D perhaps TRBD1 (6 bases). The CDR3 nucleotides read TGCGCCAGCAGCCAAGATACAGGGCGCGCCAAAAACATTCAGTACTTC. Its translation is CASSQDTGRAKNIQYF.